The clone carrying this T cell receptor (beta chain) has only one observation. Its antigen is unknown. The source of the sample is a study of cytotoxic CD8 clonotypes in ibrutinib-treated CLL. Study-wide findings and caveats: Under treatment, the uncommon public clonotypes either contracted or remained stable. Clonality (at baseline) was higher than in age-matched healthy donors and tracked circulating CD8+ T-cell counts.

TCRdb's copy holds only in-frame clones and misses some; the assay was immunoSEQ multiplex PCR. This table holds some 300,000 clones, roughly 80% found once. The sequence derives from a human donor with chronic lymphocytic leukemia. This specimen consisted of PBMCs, obtained before ibrutinib treatment.

The CDR3 region has the DNA TGCAGCGTTGAAGCTGTCGAGATTTACAATGAGCAGTTCTTC. As protein: CSVEAVEIYNEQFF. The chain employs TRBV29-1 and TRBJ2-1; D remains unclear. The length of the CDR3 is 14 residues. The V end was cut by 1 base, the J end by 4 bases, with 11 bases between. The germline V gene has CDR1 SQVTM and CDR2 ANQGSEA.